These 21 T cell receptor beta chains were all obtained from the same sample, sequenced in a study of blood T cell repertoires in COVID-19. Assay: immunoSEQ multiplex PCR; the TCRdb copy retains only in-frame clones and omits some. The repertoire holds about 480,000 clones, with 88% as singletons. The sequencing sample was made of PBMCs or T cells enriched from blood (not recorded which). These receptors were taken from a middle-aged woman who had recovered from COVID-19.

For the CDR3, the DNA is TGTGCCAGTAGTGGTACAGGCCACTCTGGAAACACCATATATTTT. Protein sequence: CASSGTGHSGNTIYF. V is TRBV19 and J is TRBJ1-3; D possibly corresponds to TRBD1 (5 bases). V lost 5 bases, J lost 0 bases, and 11 bases lay in between. CDR1 and CDR2 (germline): LNHDA, SQIVND (reference sequence). This CDR3 contains 15 residues.

The V gene is TRBV11-1, the J gene TRBJ2-4; 9 bases match TRBD1. Germline trimming cut 5 bases from V and 7 bases from J; bases unmatched to any gene: 6. The V gene's germline CDR1 is SGHAT and CDR2 FQDESV (reference sequence). There are 14 residues in the CDR3. In DNA, the CDR3 is TGTGCCAGCAGCACAGGGGGCAACAGGAACATTCAGTACTTC. It codes for CASSTGGNRNIQYF.

This chain joins TRBV2 and TRBJ1-6; possible D gene TRBD1, 6 bases. Trimming pared 10 bases from V and 14 bases from J, leaving 18 bases between. The germline V gene encodes CDR1 SNHLY and CDR2 FYNNEI. The length of the CDR3 is 12 residues. CDR3 in amino acids: CAIQLSGDTLHF. Here the CDR3 DNA reads TGTGCCATCCAGCTCTCAGGGGATACCCTCCACTTT.

V usage is TRBV28 and J usage is TRBJ1-1, with TRBD1 as a possible D gene (5 bases). This CDR3 spans 10 amino acids. The ends were cut back, 8 bases at V and 7 bases at J, with 8 bases in the middle. From germline, CDR1 is MDHEN and CDR2 SYDVKM. The CDR3 DNA sequence: TGTGCCAGCTCAGGGCTTGAAGCTTTCTTT. As protein: CASSGLEAFF.

V is TRBV6-5 and J is TRBJ1-2; D uncertain. There are 15 residues in the CDR3. The V gene's germline CDR1 is MNHEY and CDR2 SVGAGI. Deletions cut 2 bases from V and 3 bases from J, with 13 bases between. As DNA, the CDR3 is TGTGCCAGCAGTTACACGGTCGGGAGAGACTATGGCTACACCTTC. Translating gives CASSYTVGRDYGYTF.

The rearrangement links TRBV7-8 to TRBJ1-5; D unclear. Germline CDR1 SGHVS, CDR2 FQNEAQ. The CDR3 sequence is 17 residues long. V lost 5 bases and J lost 3, with 20 bases in between. The CDR3 protein is CASSGRAPTGYNQPQHF. The CDR3 region has the DNA TGTGCCAGCAGCGGGAGGGCGCCGACCGGTTACAATCAGCCCCAGCATTTT.

V and J are TRBV27 and TRBJ2-1, with TRBD2 matching over 12 bases. This CDR3 is 15 amino acids long. Germline assignment: CDR1 MNHEY and CDR2 SMNVEV (reference sequence). With V trimmed by 5 bases and J by 8 bases, 7 bases remained unmatched. The CDR3 here is CASSARLAGDHEQFF. The CDR3 DNA reads TGTGCCAGCAGTGCTAGACTAGCGGGAGATCATGAGCAGTTCTTC.

This chain joins TRBV6-2 or TRBV6-3 and TRBJ2-7; TRBD2 agrees at 12 bases. V lost 0 bases to trimming and J lost 0 bases; unmatched junction nucleotides: 3. The CDR3 has 17 residues. Germline CDR1 MNHEY, CDR2 SVGEGT. CDR3: CASSYSTTSGSSYEQYF. CDR3 sequence (DNA): TGTGCCAGCAGTTACTCGACGACTAGCGGGAGCTCCTACGAGCAGTACTTC.

The rearrangement uses TRBV30 and TRBJ2-1, with 12 bases identical to TRBD2. V gave up 2 bases and J gave up 2 bases; unmatched junction bases: 13. The CDR3 extends over 19 amino acids. Germline V CDR1 and CDR2: GTSNPN, SVGIG (reference sequence). The DNA for the CDR3 is TGTGCCTGGAGTTCCGGGACTAGCGGGTTGAGTCGGACCTACAATGAGCAGTTCTTC. Translation: CAWSSGTSGLSRTYNEQFF.

The chain links TRBV29-1 to TRBJ1-2; 10 nucleotides match TRBD1. This CDR3 is built from 12 residues. V was clipped by 6 bases and J by 8 bases; unmatched bases: 6. Germline V CDR1 and CDR2: SQVTM, ANQGSEA. Here the CDR3 DNA reads TGCAGCGTCTCGGACAGGGGGAACGGCTACACCTTC. This translates into CSVSDRGNGYTF.

This chain connects TRBV14 to TRBJ2-5; D might be TRBD2 (6 bases). CDR3 size: 14 residues. The germline V gene encodes CDR1 SGHDN and CDR2 FVKESK. Trimming cost V 0 bases and J 8 bases, with 13 bases left between them. CDR3 sequence reads: CASSQDSMGGTQYF. CDR3 DNA sequence: TGTGCCAGCAGCCAAGATTCGATGGGAGGAACCCAGTACTTC.

This chain connects TRBV18 to TRBJ1-3, with D hard to call. Germline V gene sequence: CDR1 KGHSH, CDR2 LQKENI. Trimming removed 2 bases from V and 2 bases from J, with 13 bases in between. The CDR3 is made up of 16 amino acids. CDR3 protein: CASSPYSLVAGNTIYF. For the CDR3, the DNA is TGTGCCAGCTCACCATACTCCCTGGTAGCTGGAAACACCATATATTTT. Together with reference TRBV18 and TRBJ1-3, the CDR3 gives the full variable domain: NAGVMQNPRHLVRRRGQEARLRCSPMKGHSHVYWYRQLPEEGLKFMVYLQKENIIDESGMPKERFSAEFPKEGPSILRIQQVVRGDSAAYFCASSPYSLVAGNTIYFGEGSWLTVV.

The genes are TRBV10-3 and TRBJ2-7; perhaps TRBD1 as D (5 bases). The V end was cut by 3 bases, the J end by 2 bases, with 8 bases between. Germline V gene data show CDR1 as ENHRY and CDR2 as SYGVKD. The CDR3 spans 13 residues. This CDR3 is CAISDVGPYEQYF. CDR3 nucleotides: TGTGCCATCAGTGATGTGGGGCCCTACGAGCAGTACTTC.

The chain recombines TRBV12-5 with TRBJ1-2; TRBD1 agrees at 8 bases. From germline, CDR1 is LGHNT and CDR2 FRNRAP. The CDR3 has 14 amino acids. With 6 bases clipped from V and 5 bases from J, the junction kept 8 bases outside the gene matches. The CDR3 DNA reads as TGTGCTAGTGGCCGTGACAGGGGTTGGTATGGCTACACCTTC. Protein sequence: CASGRDRGWYGYTF.

The chain is built from TRBV27 and TRBJ1-1; 8 bases line up with TRBD1. Trimming took 7 bases from V and 4 from J; bases not matched to a gene: 5. The CDR3 spans 13 residues. Germline V lookup: CDR1 MNHEY, CDR2 SMNVEV (reference sequence). CDR3 DNA: TGTGCCAGCAACATACAGGGGGGCACTGAAGCTTTCTTT. Protein product: CASNIQGGTEAFF.

The V call is TRBV6-2 or TRBV6-3, the J call TRBJ2-3, with D possibly called TRBD1 or TRBD2 (6 bases each). This CDR3 contains 16 residues. From germline, CDR1 is MNHEY and CDR2 SVGEGT. V was clipped by 6 bases and J by 4 bases, with 20 bases between them. This CDR3 is CASSPGANRTSDTQYF. In DNA, the CDR3 is TGTGCCAGCAGCCCGGGGGCCAATAGAACTTCAGATACGCAGTATTTT.

The chain combines TRBV9 with TRBJ2-3; D unclear. CDR1 is SGDLS, CDR2 YYNGEE, per germline. The CDR3 consists of 15 residues. V was trimmed by 0 bases and J by 4 bases, leaving 12 bases between them. CDR3 protein: CASSVDSGEADTQYF. The CDR3, as DNA: TGTGCCAGCAGCGTAGATTCCGGTGAGGCAGATACGCAGTATTTT.

This clone was found once. The chain links TRBV9 to TRBJ2-4; 9 nucleotides line up with TRBD1. The CDR3 is 20 amino acids. V shed 3 bases, J shed 1 base, and the junction held 17 bases outside the gene matches. The germline gives CDR1 SGDLS, CDR2 YYNGEE. Written as DNA, the CDR3 is TGTGCCAGCAGCGAGGAGCCGGGACAGGGACGGTCGGTGGCCAAAAACATTCAGTACTTC. This encodes CASSEEPGQGRSVAKNIQYF.

The chain recombines TRBV14 with TRBJ2-7; possibly TRBD2 for D (5 bases). The CDR3 is 17 residues long. Trimming left V 3 bases short and J 1 base short, with 19 bases between. Germline-derived CDR1 and CDR2 are SGHDN and FVKESK. CDR3 nucleotide sequence: TGTGCCAGCAGCCATCCCCGCGGGCAGTACCCTTCCTACGAGCAGTACTTC. Residues: CASSHPRGQYPSYEQYF.

The table lists this clone with a count of one. The chain links TRBV27 to TRBJ2-7, with unresolved D. The length of the CDR3 is 11 residues. From germline, CDR1 is MNHEY and CDR2 SMNVEV (reference sequence). Trimming cost V 0 bases and J 6 bases, with 3 bases left between them. In nucleotides, the CDR3 is TGTGCCAGCAGTTTATCCGGCGAGCAGTACTTC. As protein: CASSLSGEQYF.

This rearrangement joins TRBV24-1 to TRBJ2-7, with TRBD1 identical over 7 bases. The length of the CDR3 is 16 residues. Germline CDR1 reads KGHDR; CDR2 reads SFDVKD. The V gene end was trimmed by 5 bases and the J gene end by 0 bases; junction bases not matched to a gene: 9. The CDR3 region is CATSGVQGQGSYEQYF. The CDR3 coding sequence is TGTGCCACCAGTGGGGTACAGGGGCAGGGCTCCTACGAGCAGTACTTC.